This T cell receptor (beta chain) was retrieved from a study of blood T cell repertoires in COVID-19. V lost 0 bases to trimming and J lost 6 bases; unmatched junction nucleotides: 5. The germline CDR1 and CDR2 sequences are SGHRS and YFSETQ. The CDR3 runs to 15 residues. The method was immunoSEQ multiplex PCR; TCRdb's version includes in-frame clones alone and lacks a portion of them. The sample lists around 280,000 clones, around 90% occurring once. The chain combines TRBV5-1 with TRBJ2-1; 8 bases match TRBD2. The sample taken for sequencing was peripheral blood. The origin of this receptor is a man aged 70 or older with acute or convalescent COVID-19. CDR3 coding DNA: TGCGCCAGCAGCTTGGAAGTAGCGGGGAGCAATGAGCAGTTCTTC. It is translated as CASSLEVAGSNEQFF.